The next 29 T cell receptor beta chains were all read from a single sample in a study of OX40 agonist ivuxolimab in advanced cancers. Generated by immunoSEQ multiplex PCR, the TCRdb table keeps only in-frame clones and is missing some. The table includes around 79,000 clones, 90% to 95% detected once. The starting material was CD4+ or CD8+ T cells sorted from blood, obtained in a trial of the OX40 agonist ivuxolimab. The receptors come from an adult with an advanced solid tumor such as melanoma, head and neck, liver or kidney cancer.

CDR3 sequence reads: CASSLDPATEQYF. For the CDR3, the DNA is TGTGCCAGCAGCTTAGATCCTGCTACCGAGCAGTACTTC. The rearrangement joins TRBV11-2 to TRBJ2-7; unclear D gene. V lost 0 bases and J 6 bases, leaving 9 bases between the germline ends. The V gene's germline CDR1 is SGHAT and CDR2 FQNNGV. This CDR3 has 13 amino acids.

In DNA, the CDR3 is TGTGCCAGCAGCGTACCGGGACTCCCGGCACCTTTGAACACTGAAGCTTTCTTT. Translated: CASSVPGLPAPLNTEAFF. The V and J genes are TRBV7-9 and TRBJ1-1, with a tentative D call TRBD1 (5 bases). The CDR3 runs to 18 residues. V was trimmed by 5 bases and J by 0 bases, leaving 22 bases between them. Germline values: CDR1 SEHNR, CDR2 FQNEAQ (reference sequence).

The chain is built from TRBV11-3 and TRBJ2-2; D possibly corresponds to TRBD2 (5 bases). Between the trimmed V and J ends, which lost 4 bases and 7 bases, there was a span of 10 bases. CDR3 length: 13 residues. The germline V gene encodes CDR1 SGHNT and CDR2 YENEEA. The CDR3 DNA is TGTGCCAGCAGCTGGACTCCGAGCGGGGAGCTGTTTTTT. It codes for CASSWTPSGELFF.

The chain is built from TRBV5-8 and TRBJ2-6, with a weak D call TRBD1 (6 bases). Trimming removed 2 bases from V and 2 bases from J, with 11 bases in between. The germline V gene encodes CDR1 SGHTS and CDR2 YDEGEE. This CDR3 has 16 residues. In DNA form, the CDR3 reads TGTGCCAGCAGCTTTACAACAGGGCCTGGGGCCAACGTCCTGACTTTC. It yields the protein CASSFTTGPGANVLTF.

The chain combines TRBV2 with TRBJ2-5; 11 bases line up with TRBD1. Germline V CDR1 and CDR2: SNHLY, FYNNEI. CDR3 size: 15 residues. V shed 6 bases and J 1 base; nucleotides not matched to a gene: 4. The CDR3 spells CASRDRGLAQETQYF. The CDR3 coding sequence is TGTGCCAGCAGGGACAGGGGGCTGGCCCAAGAGACCCAGTACTTC.

This chain joins TRBV27 and TRBJ2-5, with 9 bases matching TRBD2. This CDR3 spans 16 amino acids. Germline loops: CDR1 MNHEY, CDR2 SMNVEV (reference sequence). Trimming took 7 bases from V and 0 from J; bases not matched to a gene: 9. CDR3 DNA sequence: TGTGCCAGCACCCGGCGGGCTAGCGGGAACCAAGAGACCCAGTACTTC. The encoded protein is CASTRRASGNQETQYF.

The chain recombines TRBV2 with TRBJ1-2; 7 bases are a match to TRBD1. From germline, CDR1 is SNHLY and CDR2 FYNNEI. There are 13 residues in the CDR3. The junction had 6 bases not matched to a gene; V was cut back by 4 bases and J by 7 bases. CDR3 region: CASSVGGFGGYTF. The CDR3 nucleotides read TGTGCCAGCAGTGTAGGGGGCTTCGGTGGCTACACCTTC.

The chain combines TRBV6-1 with TRBJ2-7; 8 bases map to TRBD2. The CDR3 totals 14 residues. Germline loops: CDR1 MNHNS, CDR2 SASEGT. With 3 bases clipped from V and 2 bases from J, the junction kept 3 bases outside the gene matches. The CDR3 loop is CASSDGGGTYEQYF. The CDR3 bases are TGTGCCAGCAGTGACGGGGGGGGGACCTACGAGCAGTACTTC.

This clone came up a few times. This chain connects TRBV28 to TRBJ1-2, with D uncertain. Germline V gene lookup returns CDR1 MDHEN and CDR2 SYDVKM. V was shortened by 2 bases and J by 5 bases, with 9 bases between the two germline ends. This CDR3 has 13 residues. The CDR3 DNA sequence: TGTGCCAGCAGTTTAACAGCAGCTTATGGCTACACCTTC. Amino acids: CASSLTAAYGYTF.

The chain uses TRBV25-1 and TRBJ1-2; no clear D gene. The V gene's germline CDR1 is MGHDK and CDR2 SYGVNS. The V and J ends lost 4 bases and 2 bases respectively, with 2 bases between them. The CDR3 contains 11 residues. CDR3 DNA: TGTGCCAGCAGTGGCAACTATGGCTACACCTTC. Translating gives CASSGNYGYTF.

This rearrangement joins TRBV14 to TRBJ1-2; no clear D gene. Germline V gives CDR1 SGHDN, CDR2 FVKESK. V lost 0 bases, J lost 8 bases, and 10 bases lay in between. The CDR3 consists of 13 residues. CDR3: CASSQEMGRGYTF. Written as DNA, the CDR3 is TGTGCCAGCAGCCAAGAAATGGGTAGGGGCTACACCTTC.

This clone was observed once. The CDR3: CASSQESGGNPKNIQYF. The CDR3 DNA reads as TGTGCCAGCAGCCAAGAGTCCGGCGGAAATCCCAAAAACATTCAGTACTTC. The chain couples TRBV4-2 to TRBJ2-4; D is uncertain. The germline CDR1 and CDR2 sequences are LGHNA and YNFKEQ. The V end was cut by 0 bases, the J end by 2 bases, with 14 bases between. This CDR3 region has 17 residues.

The chain joins TRBV28 to TRBJ2-7; a possible D gene is TRBD1 (5 bases). Germline V gives CDR1 MDHEN, CDR2 SYDVKM. The CDR3 is 16 amino acids. Trimming removed 5 bases at V and 0 bases at J, with 17 bases between. The CDR3 protein is CASSPNAQDSSYEQYF. CDR3 bases: TGTGCCAGCAGTCCTAATGCACAGGATAGCTCCTACGAGCAGTACTTC.

The chain's CDR3 is CAWTGQNNSPLHF. For the CDR3, the DNA is TGTGCCTGGACGGGACAGAATAATTCACCCCTCCACTTT. The chain recombines TRBV30 with TRBJ1-6, with 7 bases matching TRBD1. Germline assignment: CDR1 GTSNPN and CDR2 SVGIG (reference sequence). This CDR3 comprises 13 residues. J lost 5 bases, V lost 4 bases, and 2 bases had no gene match.

The chain recombines TRBV28 with TRBJ1-4; D remains ambiguous. Germline values: CDR1 MDHEN, CDR2 SYDVKM. The CDR3 length is 13 residues. The V gene lost 6 bases and the J gene lost 3 bases, with 8 bases spanning the gap. In DNA form, the CDR3 reads TGTGCCAGCAGAAGACGGTCTAATGAAAAACTGTTTTTT. As protein: CASRRRSNEKLFF.

V gene TRBV11-2 combines with J gene TRBJ2-1, with D perhaps TRBD2 (6 bases). Per the germline V gene, CDR1 is SGHAT and CDR2 is FQNNGV. This CDR3 spans 15 amino acids. Trimming left V 5 bases short and J 6 bases short, with 17 bases between. The CDR3 coding sequence is TGTGCCAGCAGCCCCCCCGGCGGGCGGGGCAATGAGCAGTTCTTC. This codes for CASSPPGGRGNEQFF.

The rearrangement links TRBV2 to TRBJ2-3; 9 nucleotides line up with TRBD2. The ends lost 6 bases at V and 4 bases at J; junction bases unmatched: 5. CDR3 length equals 14 residues. Germline V gene lookup returns CDR1 SNHLY and CDR2 FYNNEI. The CDR3 region has the DNA TGTGCCAGCAGGCCAGGGACTAGCCCAGATACGCAGTATTTT. Protein sequence: CASRPGTSPDTQYF.

The rearrangement uses TRBV30 and TRBJ1-3; D perhaps matches TRBD1 (5 bases). CDR1 and CDR2 from the germline V gene are GTSNPN and SVGIG (reference sequence). This CDR3 comprises 13 residues. Trimming stripped 4 bases from V and 2 bases from J, with 9 bases between. The CDR3 reads CAWNEQAGNTIYF. CDR3 bases: TGTGCCTGGAATGAACAGGCTGGAAACACCATATATTTT. Filled out from reference TRBV30 and TRBJ1-3, the complete variable domain reads SQTIHQWPATLVQPVGSPLSLECTVEGTSNPNLYWYRQAAGRGLQLLFYSVGIGQISSEVPQNLSASRPQDRQFILSSKKLLLSDSGFYLCAWNEQAGNTIYFGEGSWLTVV.

Only one count was recorded for this clone. This chain joins TRBV19 and TRBJ2-4; TRBD2 might be the D (5 bases). The CDR3 consists of 13 residues. Germline V gene data show CDR1 as LNHDA and CDR2 as SQIVND (reference sequence). Trimming left V 7 bases short and J 6 bases short, with 13 bases between. CDR3 bases: TGTGCCAGTACCCGAGGGCCGGGAAACATTCAGTACTTC. It translates to CASTRGPGNIQYF.

The genes are TRBV11-1 and TRBJ2-5; TRBD2 matches 11 bases. After removal of 6 bases from V and 7 bases from J, the junction contained 13 bases not matched to a gene. The germline CDR1 and CDR2 sequences are SGHAT and FQDESV (reference sequence). The CDR3 sequence is 16 residues long. The CDR3 region is CASSSTSGSFVGTQYF. The CDR3 DNA sequence: TGTGCCAGCAGTTCTACTAGCGGGAGTTTTGTAGGGACCCAGTACTTC. Full variable domain (outside the CDR3, taken from reference TRBV11-1 and TRBJ2-5): EAEVAQSPRYKITEKSQAVAFWCDPISGHATLYWYRQILGQGPELLVQFQDESVVDDSQLPKDRFSAERLKGVDSTLKIQPAELGDSAMYLCASSSTSGSFVGTQYFGPGTRLLVL.

The table lists this clone with a few counts. This chain joins TRBV9 and TRBJ2-7, with 7 bases identical to TRBD2. The CDR3 is made up of 13 amino acids. Germline V gene sequence: CDR1 SGDLS, CDR2 YYNGEE. Trimming at V came to 0 bases and at J to 8 bases, leaving 5 bases not matched to a gene. CDR3 sequence reads: CASSVGGSGKQYF. The CDR3 nucleotides read TGTGCCAGCAGCGTAGGGGGCAGCGGGAAGCAGTACTTC.

The gene calls are TRBV30 and TRBJ2-3; D call uncertain. V shed 1 base and J shed 6 bases, with 5 bases lying between them. Looked up from germline, CDR1 is GTSNPN and CDR2 is SVGIG (reference sequence). CDR3 length equals 11 residues. CDR3 residues: CAWSEMDTQYF. The CDR3 DNA reads as TGTGCCTGGAGTGAGATGGATACGCAGTATTTT. The whole variable domain, remainder taken from reference TRBV30 and TRBJ2-3, is SQTIHQWPATLVQPVGSPLSLECTVEGTSNPNLYWYRQAAGRGLQLLFYSVGIGQISSEVPQNLSASRPQDRQFILSSKKLLLSDSGFYLCAWSEMDTQYFGPGTRLTVL.

This chain connects TRBV6-1 to TRBJ2-6; D remains ambiguous. This CDR3 is built from 14 residues. V gave up 1 base and J gave up 4 bases, with 5 bases separating them. Per germline, CDR1 MNHNS and CDR2 SASEGT. The CDR3 loop is CASSEGPGANVLTF. CDR3 in DNA: TGTGCCAGCAGTGAAGGTCCGGGGGCCAACGTCCTGACTTTC.

The chain uses TRBV29-1 and TRBJ2-3; 8 bases align to TRBD1. The CDR3 loop spans 14 amino acids. Per the germline V gene, CDR1 is SQVTM and CDR2 is ANQGSEA. Trimming removed 8 bases from V and 6 bases from J; junction bases left unmatched: 13. The CDR3 region is CSLGTGAYEDTQYF. CDR3 in DNA: TGCAGCCTGGGGACAGGAGCCTATGAGGATACGCAGTATTTT.

This clone was seen more than once but under ten times. This rearrangement joins TRBV7-2 to TRBJ2-2, with 9 nucleotides matching TRBD2. The CDR3 loop spans 17 amino acids. The germline V gene encodes CDR1 SGHTA and CDR2 FQGNSA. V shed 5 bases, J shed 7 bases, and the junction held 14 bases outside the gene matches. The CDR3: CASSPSPFSGRSGELFF. CDR3 coding DNA: TGTGCCAGCAGCCCCTCCCCCTTTAGCGGGAGAAGCGGGGAGCTGTTTTTT.

The genes are TRBV6-6 and TRBJ1-5; no reliable D call. The V end lost 0 bases, the J end lost 10 bases, and 10 bases lay between the germline ends. The length of the CDR3 is 13 residues. In germline, CDR1 is MNHNY, CDR2 SVGAGI (reference sequence). Here the CDR3 reads CASSYSISSPQHF. The CDR3 DNA reads TGTGCCAGCAGTTACTCGATCTCCAGTCCCCAGCATTTT.

This chain joins TRBV28 and TRBJ1-1; D is perhaps TRBD1 (5 bases). V was trimmed by 1 base and J by 6 bases, leaving 12 bases between them. Germline CDR1 MDHEN, CDR2 SYDVKM. This CDR3 contains 14 residues. Written as DNA, the CDR3 is TGTGCCAGCAGTTTATCTCAGGGTAACTCTGAAGCTTTCTTT. This encodes CASSLSQGNSEAFF.

As to this clone: Distinct nucleotide sequences in the sample also encode this CDR3. The rearrangement uses TRBV5-1 and TRBJ2-3; unclear D gene. The CDR3 runs to 15 residues. Germline CDR1 SGHRS, CDR2 YFSETQ. With 4 bases removed from V and 3 bases from J, the gap between germline ends came to 15 bases. This CDR3 is CASSLGLAGTDTQYF. CDR3 sequence (DNA): TGCGCCAGCAGCCTTGGATTAGCTGGGACAGATACGCAGTATTTT.

The chain combines TRBV7-6 with TRBJ1-3; TRBD1 aligns across 7 bases. The germline gives CDR1 SGHVS, CDR2 FNYEAQ. Unmatched junction bases numbered 12, after V lost 1 base and J lost 3 bases. The CDR3 is made up of 18 amino acids. CDR3 nucleotide sequence: TGTGCCAGCAGCTTAGAGAGGGGGCGACAGGGAATTGGAAACACCATATATTTT. It specifies CASSLERGRQGIGNTIYF.